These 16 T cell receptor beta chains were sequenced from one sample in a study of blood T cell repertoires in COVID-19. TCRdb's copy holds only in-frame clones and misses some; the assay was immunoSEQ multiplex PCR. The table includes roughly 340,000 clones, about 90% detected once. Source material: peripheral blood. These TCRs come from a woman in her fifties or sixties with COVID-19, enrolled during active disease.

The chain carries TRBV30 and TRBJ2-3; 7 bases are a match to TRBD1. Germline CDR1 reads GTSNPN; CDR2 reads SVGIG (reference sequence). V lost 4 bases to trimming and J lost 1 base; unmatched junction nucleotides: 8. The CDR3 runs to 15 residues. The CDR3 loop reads CAWTRTGDGTDTQYF. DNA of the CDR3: TGTGCCTGGACAAGGACAGGAGATGGCACAGATACGCAGTATTTT.

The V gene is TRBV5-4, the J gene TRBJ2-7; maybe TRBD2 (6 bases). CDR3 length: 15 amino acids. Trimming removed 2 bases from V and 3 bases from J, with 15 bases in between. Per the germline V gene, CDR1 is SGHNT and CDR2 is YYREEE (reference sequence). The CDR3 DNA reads TGTGCCAGCAGCTTCTTCGGAGGGAGAGACTACGAGCAGTACTTC. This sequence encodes CASSFFGGRDYEQYF.

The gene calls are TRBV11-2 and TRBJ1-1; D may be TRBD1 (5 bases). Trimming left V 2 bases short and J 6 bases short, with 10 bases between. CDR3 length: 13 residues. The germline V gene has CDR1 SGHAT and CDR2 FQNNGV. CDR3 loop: CASSLFQGSEAFF. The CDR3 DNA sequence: TGTGCCAGCAGCTTATTCCAGGGTTCTGAAGCTTTCTTT.

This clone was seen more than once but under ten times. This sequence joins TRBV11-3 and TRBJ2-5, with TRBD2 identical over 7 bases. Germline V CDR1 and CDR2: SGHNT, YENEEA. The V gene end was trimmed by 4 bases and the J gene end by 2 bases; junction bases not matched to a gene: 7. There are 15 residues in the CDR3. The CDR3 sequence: CASSSGTKEQETQYF. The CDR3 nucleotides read TGTGCCAGCAGCTCCGGGACTAAGGAGCAAGAGACCCAGTACTTC. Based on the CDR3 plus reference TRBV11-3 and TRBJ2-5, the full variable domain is EAGVVQSPRYKIIEKKQPVAFWCNPISGHNTLYWYLQNLGQGPELLIRYENEEAVDDSQLPKDRFSAERLKGVDSTLKIQPAELGDSAVYLCASSSGTKEQETQYFGPGTRLLVL.

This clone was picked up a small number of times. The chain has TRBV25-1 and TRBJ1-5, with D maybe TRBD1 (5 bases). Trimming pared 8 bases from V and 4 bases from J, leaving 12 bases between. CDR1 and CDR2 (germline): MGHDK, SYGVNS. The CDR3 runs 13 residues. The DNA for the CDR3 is TGTGCCAGCGGGGGGGGTTATAATCAGCCCCAGCATTTT. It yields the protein CASGGGYNQPQHF.

In nucleotides, the CDR3 is TGTGCCAGCAGTAAGACAGGCTTCAACTACAATGAGCAGTTCTTC. Translated: CASSKTGFNYNEQFF. The chain joins TRBV6-4 to TRBJ2-1, with D perhaps TRBD1 (6 bases). The CDR3 consists of 15 residues. Trimming removed 5 bases from V and 3 bases from J, with 14 bases in between. CDR1 is MRHNA and CDR2 is SNTAGT in the germline V gene.

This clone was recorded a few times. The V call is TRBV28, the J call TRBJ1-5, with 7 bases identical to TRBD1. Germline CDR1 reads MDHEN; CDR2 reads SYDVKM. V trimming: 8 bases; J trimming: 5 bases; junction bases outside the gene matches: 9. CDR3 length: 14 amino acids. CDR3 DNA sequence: TGTGCCAGCCGTGAAGGGGGCCAAGATCAGCCCCAGCATTTT. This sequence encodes CASREGGQDQPQHF.

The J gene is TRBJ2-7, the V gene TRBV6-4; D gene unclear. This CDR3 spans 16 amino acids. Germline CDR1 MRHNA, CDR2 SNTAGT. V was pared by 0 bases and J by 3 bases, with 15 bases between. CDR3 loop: CASSDSKAAVDYEQYF. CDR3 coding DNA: TGTGCCAGCAGTGACTCAAAGGCGGCGGTCGACTACGAGCAGTACTTC.

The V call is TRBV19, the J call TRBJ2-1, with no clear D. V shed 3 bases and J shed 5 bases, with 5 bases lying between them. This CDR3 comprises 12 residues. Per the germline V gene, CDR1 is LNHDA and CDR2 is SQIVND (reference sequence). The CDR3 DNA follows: TGTGCCAGTAGTATGTTCAACAATGAGCAGTTCTTC. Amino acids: CASSMFNNEQFF.

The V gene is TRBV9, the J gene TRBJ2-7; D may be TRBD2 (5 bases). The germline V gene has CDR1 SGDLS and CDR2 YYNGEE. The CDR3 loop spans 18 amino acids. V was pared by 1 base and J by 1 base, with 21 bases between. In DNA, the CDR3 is TGTGCCAGCAGCGTATGTGACCGGTTAGTGAGGAGGTCCTACGAGCAGTACTTC. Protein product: CASSVCDRLVRRSYEQYF.

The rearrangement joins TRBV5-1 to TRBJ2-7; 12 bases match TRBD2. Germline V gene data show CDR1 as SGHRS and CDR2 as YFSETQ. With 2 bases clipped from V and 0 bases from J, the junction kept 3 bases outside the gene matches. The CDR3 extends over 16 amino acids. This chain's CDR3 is CASSFQLAGGSYEQYF. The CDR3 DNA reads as TGCGCCAGCAGCTTCCAACTAGCGGGAGGCTCCTACGAGCAGTACTTC.

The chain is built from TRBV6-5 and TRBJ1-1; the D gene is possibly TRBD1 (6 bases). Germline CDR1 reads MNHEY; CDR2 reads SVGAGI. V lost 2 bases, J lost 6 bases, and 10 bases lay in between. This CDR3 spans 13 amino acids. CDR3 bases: TGTGCCAGCAGTTACCCCCGACAGGCTGAAGCTTTCTTT. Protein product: CASSYPRQAEAFF.

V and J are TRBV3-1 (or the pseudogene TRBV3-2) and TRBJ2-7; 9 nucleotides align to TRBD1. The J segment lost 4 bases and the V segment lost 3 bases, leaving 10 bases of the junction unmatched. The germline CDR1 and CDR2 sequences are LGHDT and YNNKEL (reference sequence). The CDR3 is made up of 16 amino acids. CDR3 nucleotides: TGTGCCAGCAGCCAGCTTACAGGGGGCGCTGGGTACGAGCAGTACTTC. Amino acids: CASSQLTGGAGYEQYF.

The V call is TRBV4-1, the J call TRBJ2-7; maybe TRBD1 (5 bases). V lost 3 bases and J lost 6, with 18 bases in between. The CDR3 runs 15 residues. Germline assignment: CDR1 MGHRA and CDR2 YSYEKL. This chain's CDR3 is CASSQVQGVPLEQYF. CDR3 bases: TGCGCCAGCAGCCAGGTTCAAGGGGTTCCCCTCGAGCAGTACTTC.

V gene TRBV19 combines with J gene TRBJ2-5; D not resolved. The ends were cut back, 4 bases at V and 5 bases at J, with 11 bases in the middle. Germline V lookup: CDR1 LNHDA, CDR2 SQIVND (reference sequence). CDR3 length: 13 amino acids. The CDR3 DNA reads TGTGCCAGTAGTAATCCAGGAATTGAGACCCAGTACTTC. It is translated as CASSNPGIETQYF.

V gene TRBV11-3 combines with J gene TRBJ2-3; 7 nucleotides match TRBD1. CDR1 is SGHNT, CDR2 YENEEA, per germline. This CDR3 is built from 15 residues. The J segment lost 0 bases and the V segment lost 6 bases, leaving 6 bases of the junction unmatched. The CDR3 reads CASSRQGFSTDTQYF. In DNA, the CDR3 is TGTGCCAGCAGTAGACAGGGATTTAGCACAGATACGCAGTATTTT.